This T cell receptor (beta chain) was retrieved from a study of blood T cell repertoires in COVID-19. Study-level information: T cells, B-cell-depleted T cells, or PBMCs provided the cDNA or gDNA that served as material.

Germline lookup yields CDR1 SEHNR and CDR2 FQNEAQ (reference sequence). The CDR3 is 14 amino acids. The V segment lost 5 bases and the J segment 5 bases; nucleotides outside the gene matches: 5. Original analysis: Counts of nucleated cells, estimated from reference gene primer amplification, were obtained. This table comes from immunoSEQ multiplex PCR, and its TCRdb copy is limited to in-frame clones, with some not included. The D gene and trimming were derived from the DNA, and the V and J assignments and clone size from that table. The profile shows fewer than 200,000 clones, around 80% of them singletons. Participants were aged about 18 to 100 years from around 26 US areas.

This sequence joins TRBV7-9 and TRBJ1-5; 8 nucleotides match TRBD1. This receptor was obtained from a man aged 45-65 years who had recovered from COVID-19. The sequenced sample consisted of PBMCs or T cells enriched from blood (not recorded which). CDR3 protein: CASSPGQGDQPQHF. The CDR3 coding sequence is TGTGCCAGCAGCCCCGGACAGGGCGATCAGCCCCAGCATTTT.